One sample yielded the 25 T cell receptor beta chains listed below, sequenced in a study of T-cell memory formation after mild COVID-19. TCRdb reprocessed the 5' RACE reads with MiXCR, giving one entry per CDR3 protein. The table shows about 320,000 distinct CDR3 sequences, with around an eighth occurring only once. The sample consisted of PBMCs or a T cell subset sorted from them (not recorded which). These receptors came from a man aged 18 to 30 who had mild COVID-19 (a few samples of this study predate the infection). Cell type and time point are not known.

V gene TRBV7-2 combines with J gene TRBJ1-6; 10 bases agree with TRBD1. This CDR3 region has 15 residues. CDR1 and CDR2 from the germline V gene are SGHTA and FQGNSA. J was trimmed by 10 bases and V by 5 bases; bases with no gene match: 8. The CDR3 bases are TGTGCCAGCAGCCAGCTTTGGGACAGGGGATCACCCCTCCACTTT. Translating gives CASSQLWDRGSPLHF.

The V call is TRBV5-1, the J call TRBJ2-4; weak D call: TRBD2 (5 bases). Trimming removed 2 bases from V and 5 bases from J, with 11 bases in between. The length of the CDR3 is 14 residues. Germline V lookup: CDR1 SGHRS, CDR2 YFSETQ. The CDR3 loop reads CASSLGFGENIQYF. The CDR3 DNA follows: TGCGCCAGCAGCTTAGGGTTCGGGGAAAACATTCAGTACTTC.

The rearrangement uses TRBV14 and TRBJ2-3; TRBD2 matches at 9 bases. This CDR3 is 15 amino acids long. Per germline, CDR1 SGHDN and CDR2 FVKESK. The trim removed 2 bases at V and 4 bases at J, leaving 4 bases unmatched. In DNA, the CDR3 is TGTGCCAGCAGCCAAAGCGGGGGGCCGGCAGATACGCAGTATTTT. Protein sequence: CASSQSGGPADTQYF.

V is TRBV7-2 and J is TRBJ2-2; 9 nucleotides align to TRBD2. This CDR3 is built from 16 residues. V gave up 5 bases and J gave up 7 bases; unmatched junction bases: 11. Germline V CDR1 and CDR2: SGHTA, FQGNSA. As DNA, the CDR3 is TGTGCCAGCAGCCAGTCCGCGGGGGGGCGTGGCGGGGAGCTGTTTTTT. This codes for CASSQSAGGRGGELFF.

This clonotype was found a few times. CDR3: CASSFNGADSPLHF. In DNA form, the CDR3 reads TGTGCCAGCAGTTTTAATGGGGCAGATTCACCCCTCCACTTT. V gene TRBV27 combines with J gene TRBJ1-6; maybe TRBD1 (5 bases). This CDR3 has 14 residues. CDR1 MNHEY and CDR2 SMNVEV come from the germline V gene (reference sequence). With 3 bases removed from V and 8 bases from J, the gap between germline ends came to 11 bases.

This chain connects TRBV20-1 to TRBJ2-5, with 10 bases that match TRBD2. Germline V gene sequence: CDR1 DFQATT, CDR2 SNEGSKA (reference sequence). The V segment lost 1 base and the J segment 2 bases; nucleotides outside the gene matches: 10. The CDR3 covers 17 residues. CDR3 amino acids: CSARVWGLAGEQETQYF. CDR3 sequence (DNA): TGCAGTGCTAGAGTTTGGGGCCTAGCGGGGGAACAAGAGACCCAGTACTTC.

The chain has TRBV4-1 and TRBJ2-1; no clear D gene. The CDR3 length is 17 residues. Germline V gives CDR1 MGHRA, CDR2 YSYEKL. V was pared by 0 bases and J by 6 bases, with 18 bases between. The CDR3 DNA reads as TGCGCCAGCAGCCAAGATAAATGGCAGGTTGTCTCCAATGAGCAGTTCTTC. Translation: CASSQDKWQVVSNEQFF.

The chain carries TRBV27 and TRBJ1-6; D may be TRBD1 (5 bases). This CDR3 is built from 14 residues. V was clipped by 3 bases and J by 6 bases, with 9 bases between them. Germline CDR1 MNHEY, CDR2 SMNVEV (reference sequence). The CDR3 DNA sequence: TGTGCCAGCAGTTTTGGGGGTGGTAATTCACCCCTCCACTTT. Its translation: CASSFGGGNSPLHF.

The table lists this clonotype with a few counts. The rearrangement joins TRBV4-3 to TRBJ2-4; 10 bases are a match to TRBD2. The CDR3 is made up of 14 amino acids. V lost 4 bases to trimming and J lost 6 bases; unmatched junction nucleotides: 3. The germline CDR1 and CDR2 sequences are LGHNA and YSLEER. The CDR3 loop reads CASSPQRGGNIQYF. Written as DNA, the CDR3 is TGCGCCAGCAGCCCCCAGCGGGGGGGAAACATTCAGTACTTC.

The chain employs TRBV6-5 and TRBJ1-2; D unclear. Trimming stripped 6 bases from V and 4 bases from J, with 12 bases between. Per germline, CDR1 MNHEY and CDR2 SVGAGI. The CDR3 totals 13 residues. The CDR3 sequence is CASRPSYGYGYTF. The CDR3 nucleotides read TGTGCCAGCAGACCCTCCTATGGCTATGGCTACACCTTC.

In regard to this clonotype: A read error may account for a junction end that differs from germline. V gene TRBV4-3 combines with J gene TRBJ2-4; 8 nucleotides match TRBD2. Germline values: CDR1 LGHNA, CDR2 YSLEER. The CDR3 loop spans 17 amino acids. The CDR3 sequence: CASSQDSAGERKSIQYF. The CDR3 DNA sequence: TGCGCCAGCAGCCAAGATTCAGCGGGGGAAAGAAAAAGCATTCAGTACTTC.

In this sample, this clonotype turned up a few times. This CDR3 is CASSQESGLANQPQHF. Here the CDR3 DNA reads TGTGCCAGCAGCCAAGAGTCTGGGTTGGCCAATCAGCCCCAGCATTTT. V usage is TRBV4-2 and J usage is TRBJ1-5; no firm D call. The CDR3 sequence is 16 residues long. Trimming took off 0 bases at V and 3 bases at J, with 12 bases between the two ends. The germline gives CDR1 LGHNA, CDR2 YNFKEQ.

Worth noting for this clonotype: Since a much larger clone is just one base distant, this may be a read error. The CDR3: CASGLEPSYEQYF. CDR3 bases: TGTGCCAGCGGACTAGAGCCGTCCTACGAGCAGTACTTC. V is TRBV6-6 and J is TRBJ2-7; 7 nucleotides line up with TRBD2. Trimming took 8 bases from V and 1 from J; bases not matched to a gene: 5. The CDR3 loop spans 13 amino acids. Germline V gene data show CDR1 as MNHNY and CDR2 as SVGAGI (reference sequence).

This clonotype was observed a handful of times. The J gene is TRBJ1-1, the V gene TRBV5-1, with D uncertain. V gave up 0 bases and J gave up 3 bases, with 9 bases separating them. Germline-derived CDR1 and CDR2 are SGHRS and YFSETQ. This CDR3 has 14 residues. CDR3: CASSLAVGDTEAFF. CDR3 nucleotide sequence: TGCGCCAGCAGCTTGGCCGTGGGAGACACTGAAGCTTTCTTT.

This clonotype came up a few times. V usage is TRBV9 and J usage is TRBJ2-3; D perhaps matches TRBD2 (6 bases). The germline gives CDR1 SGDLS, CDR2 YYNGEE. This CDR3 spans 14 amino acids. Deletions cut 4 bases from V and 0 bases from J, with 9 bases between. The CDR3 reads CASSNSGSTDTQYF. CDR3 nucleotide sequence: TGTGCCAGCAGCAATAGCGGCAGCACAGATACGCAGTATTTT.

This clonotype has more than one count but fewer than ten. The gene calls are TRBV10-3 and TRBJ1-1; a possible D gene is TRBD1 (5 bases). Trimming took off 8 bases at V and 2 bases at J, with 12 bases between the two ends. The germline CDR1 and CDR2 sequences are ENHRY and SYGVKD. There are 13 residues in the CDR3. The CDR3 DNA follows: TGTGCCATCTTAGACAGCCTAAACACTGAAGCTTTCTTT. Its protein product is CAILDSLNTEAFF.

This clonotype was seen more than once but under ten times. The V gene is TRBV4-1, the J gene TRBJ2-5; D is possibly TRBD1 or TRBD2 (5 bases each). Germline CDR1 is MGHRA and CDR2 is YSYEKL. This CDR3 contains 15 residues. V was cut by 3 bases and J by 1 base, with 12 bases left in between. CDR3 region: CASSQLGTAQETQYF. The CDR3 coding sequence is TGCGCCAGCAGCCAGCTTGGGACGGCCCAAGAGACCCAGTACTTC.

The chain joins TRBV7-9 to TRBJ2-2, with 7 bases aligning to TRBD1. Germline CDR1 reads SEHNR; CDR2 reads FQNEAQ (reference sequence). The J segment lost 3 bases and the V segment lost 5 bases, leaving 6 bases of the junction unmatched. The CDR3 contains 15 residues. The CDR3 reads CASSDRVTYTGELFF. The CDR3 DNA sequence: TGTGCCAGCAGCGACAGGGTCACTTACACCGGGGAGCTGTTTTTT.

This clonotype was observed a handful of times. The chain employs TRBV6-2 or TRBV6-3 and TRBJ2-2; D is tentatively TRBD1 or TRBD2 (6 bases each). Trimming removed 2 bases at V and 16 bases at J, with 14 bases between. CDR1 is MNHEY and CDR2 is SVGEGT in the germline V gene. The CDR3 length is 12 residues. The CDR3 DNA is TGTGCCAGCAGTTACCCCCCGGGGGCGCCGTTTTTT. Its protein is CASSYPPGAPFF.

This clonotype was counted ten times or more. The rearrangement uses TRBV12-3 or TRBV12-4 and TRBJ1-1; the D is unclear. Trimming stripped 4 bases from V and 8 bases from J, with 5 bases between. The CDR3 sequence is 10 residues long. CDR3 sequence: CASSSGEAFF. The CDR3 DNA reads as TGTGCCAGCAGTTCTGGGGAAGCTTTCTTT.

CDR3 in amino acids: CASSPTSGALTDTQYF. CDR3 sequence (DNA): TGTGCCAGCAGCCCGACTAGCGGGGCCCTCACAGATACGCAGTATTTT. The chain uses TRBV5-4 and TRBJ2-3, with 11 positions matching TRBD2. V shed 4 bases and J 2 bases; nucleotides not matched to a gene: 6. The germline V gene has CDR1 SGHNT and CDR2 YYREEE (reference sequence). The CDR3 is 16 amino acids.

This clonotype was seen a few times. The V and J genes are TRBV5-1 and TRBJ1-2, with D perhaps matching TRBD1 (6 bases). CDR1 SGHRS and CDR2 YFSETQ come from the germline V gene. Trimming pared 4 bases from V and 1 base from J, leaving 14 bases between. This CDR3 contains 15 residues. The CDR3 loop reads CASSPGHRDNYGYTF. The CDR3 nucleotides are TGCGCCAGCAGCCCCGGCCACAGGGATAACTATGGCTACACCTTC.

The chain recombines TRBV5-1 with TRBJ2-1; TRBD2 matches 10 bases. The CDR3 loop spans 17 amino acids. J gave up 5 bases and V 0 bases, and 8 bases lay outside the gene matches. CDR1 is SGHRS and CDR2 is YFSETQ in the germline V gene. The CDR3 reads CASSLVYMLAGDNEQFF. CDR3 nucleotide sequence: TGCGCCAGCAGCTTGGTGTATATGCTAGCGGGGGACAATGAGCAGTTCTTC.

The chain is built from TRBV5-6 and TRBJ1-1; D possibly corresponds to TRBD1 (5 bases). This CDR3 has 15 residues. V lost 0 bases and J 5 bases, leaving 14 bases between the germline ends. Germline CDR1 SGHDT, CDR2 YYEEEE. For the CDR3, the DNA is TGTGCCAGCAGCTTGGGAGGGGCGGGGGATACTGAAGCTTTCTTT. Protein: CASSLGGAGDTEAFF. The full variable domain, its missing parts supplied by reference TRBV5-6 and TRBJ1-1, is DAGVTQSPTHLIKTRGQQVTLRCSPKSGHDTVSWYQQALGQGPQFIFQYYEEEERQRGNFPDRFSGHQFPNYSSELNVNALLLGDSALYLCASSLGGAGDTEAFFGQGTRLTVV.

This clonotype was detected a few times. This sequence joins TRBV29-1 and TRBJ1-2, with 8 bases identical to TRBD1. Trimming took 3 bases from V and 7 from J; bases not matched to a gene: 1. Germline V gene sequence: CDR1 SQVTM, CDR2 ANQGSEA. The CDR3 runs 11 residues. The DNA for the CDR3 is TGCAGCGTTGACAGGGGGCTTGGCTACACCTTC. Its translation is CSVDRGLGYTF.